These T cell receptor beta chains were read from a single sample in a study of blood T cell repertoires in COVID-19. The repertoire was sequenced with immunoSEQ multiplex PCR; TCRdb's copy has only in-frame clones and lacks some. The sample shows about 140,000 clones, about 86% of them seen only once. Sequenced input: peripheral blood. Receptors were obtained from a woman between 55 and 75 years old with acute or convalescent COVID-19. Both conserved end residues are part of each CDR3. The D gene is left open where the match is weak. Expanded clones get a size class; other rows say once, few or many, or leave the size out.

D gene	CDR3 length	V gene	J gene	clone size	CDR3 DNA	CDR3 protein
TRBD1	18	TRBV4-1	TRBJ1-5	-	TGCGCCAGCAGCCAAACCCCTAGCTCAGGGGGCTGGAATCAGCCCCAGCATTTT	CASSQTPSSGGWNQPQHF
-	13	TRBV4-3	TRBJ2-3	-	TGCGCCAGCAGCCGAGCGGGCACAGATACGCAGTATTTT	CASSRAGTDTQYF
TRBD2	15	TRBV18	TRBJ2-7	few	TGTGCCAGCTCACCACCCGCGGGGGTCGTGCGAGAGCAGTACTTC	CASSPPAGVVREQYF
TRBD1	15	TRBV24-1	TRBJ2-1	-	TGTGCCACCAGTGATCCCTCGGACAGGGGCAATGAGCAGTTCTTC	CATSDPSDRGNEQFF
-	14	TRBV2	TRBJ1-6	-	TGTGCCGGCCGGCCGGGGAAGGTTGGTTCACCCCTCCACTTT	CAGRPGKVGSPLHF
-	16	TRBV10-2	TRBJ2-3	-	TGCGCCAGCAGTGGGGAACGGGCAGGGCTTGCGGATACGCAGTATTTT	CASSGERAGLADTQYF
-	15	TRBV5-1	TRBJ1-6	-	TGCGCCAGCAGCCTGAGACTGGGTGATAATTCACCCCTCCACTTT	CASSLRLGDNSPLHF
TRBD1	15	TRBV19	TRBJ1-5	-	TGTGCCAGTAGTGGGGGGACAGGAGCTTCGGGGCCCCAGCATTTT	CASSGGTGASGPQHF
TRBD1	14	TRBV5-1	TRBJ1-2	-	TGCGCCAGCAGCTTGGCGACAGGGTTGGATGGCTACACCTTC	CASSLATGLDGYTF
-	15	TRBV5-1	TRBJ2-7	-	TGCGCCAGCAGCTTAAAAGGGGCGGGATCCTACGAGCAGTACTTC	CASSLKGAGSYEQYF
-	11	TRBV6-1	TRBJ2-7	-	TGTGCCAGCAGTGAACCGGGAAGGCAGTACTTC	CASSEPGRQYF
TRBD1	16	TRBV11-3	TRBJ1-3	-	TGTGCCAGCAGCCAAGACAGGGGGGCTTCTGGAAACACCATATATTTT	CASSQDRGASGNTIYF
-	19	TRBV5-6	TRBJ2-6	-	TGTGCCAGCAGCTTGGTCGTTGGTCGCGCAGGCTCTGGGGCCAACGTCCTGACTTTC	CASSLVVGRAGSGANVLTF
-	18	TRBV4-3	TRBJ1-4	-	TGCGCCAGCAGCCAAGATCGCATCGGGACAAGCTATAATGAAAAACTGTTTTTT	CASSQDRIGTSYNEKLFF
-	14	TRBV6-1	TRBJ1-3	-	TGTGCCAGCAGTGAAGCTGGGAGAGGAAACACCATATATTTT	CASSEAGRGNTIYF
-	17	TRBV14	TRBJ1-6	-	TGTGCCAGCAGCCAAGAGACGGTCCCCTGGGGCGGTTCACCCCTCCACTTT	CASSQETVPWGGSPLHF
-	14	TRBV5-1	TRBJ2-4	-	TGCGCCAGCCAAGAGGTCGGGGTGCCGAACATTCAGTACTTC	CASQEVGVPNIQYF
TRBD1	13	TRBV28	TRBJ1-2	-	TGTGCCAGCAGTTTGGGACAGAACTATGGCTACACCTTC	CASSLGQNYGYTF
-	15	TRBV3-1/TRBV3-2	TRBJ2-1	-	TGTGCCAGCAGCCGGGAGGGGGGATGGGGCAATGAGCAGTTCTTC	CASSREGGWGNEQFF
-	17	TRBV3-1/TRBV3-2	TRBJ1-3	-	TGTGCCAGCAGCCAAGTTTGGGGGGGCATGGGTGGAAACACCATATATTTT	CASSQVWGGMGGNTIYF
-	15	TRBV2	TRBJ2-2	once	TGTGCCACCTTAACCCAGGGAACGAACACCGGGGAGCTGTTTTTT	CATLTQGTNTGELFF
-	15	TRBV7-8	TRBJ2-7	-	TGTGCCAGCAGCTCGCTGACAGGGAGGACGAGTGAGCAGTACTTC	CASSSLTGRTSEQYF
-	13	TRBV10-3	TRBJ1-5	-	TGTGCCATCAGTGACAGGGCCGATCAGCCCCAGCATTTT	CAISDRADQPQHF
TRBD1	14	TRBV6-5	TRBJ1-2	-	TGTGCCAGCAGACAGGGGGTTTTTGGCTATGGCTACACCTTC	CASRQGVFGYGYTF
TRBD2	17	TRBV3-1/TRBV3-2	TRBJ2-1	-	TGTGCCAGCAGCCCGTTGGGTAGCGGGGGAGTCTACAATGAGCAGTTCTTC	CASSPLGSGGVYNEQFF
-	15	TRBV6-5	TRBJ2-7	-	TGTGCCAGCAGTTTCTCGCTTAGCAGTTCCTACGAGCAGTACTTC	CASSFSLSSSYEQYF
TRBD2	16	TRBV3-1/TRBV3-2	TRBJ2-1	-	TGTGCCAGCAGCCGAGGACTAGCGGGGGGCTTCAATGAGCAGTTCTTC	CASSRGLAGGFNEQFF
TRBD1	16	TRBV19	TRBJ1-4	once	TGTGCCAGTAGTATAGGGTCCCGAGGGGGCGGCGAAAAACTGTTTTTT	CASSIGSRGGGEKLFF
TRBD1	16	TRBV11-2	TRBJ2-7	-	TGTGCCAGCAGCCCCCAGAGGGACAGATACCCCTACGAGCAGTACTTC	CASSPQRDRYPYEQYF
TRBD1	14	TRBV4-2	TRBJ2-7	many	TGTGCCAGCAGCGAGGGACAGGGGGACTACGAGCAGTACTTC	CASSEGQGDYEQYF
TRBD1	16	TRBV10-3	TRBJ1-3	-	TGTGCCATCGGAGACAGGGGTGGGAACTCTGGAAACACCATATATTTT	CAIGDRGGNSGNTIYF
TRBD2	16	TRBV9	TRBJ2-1	-	TGTGCCAGCAGTCGAAGACTAGCGGGGGGGCACAATGAGCAGTTCTTC	CASSRRLAGGHNEQFF
-	16	TRBV15	TRBJ2-5	-	TGTGCCACCAGCAGAGATCAGGGGGGACTTCAAGAGACCCAGTACTTC	CATSRDQGGLQETQYF
-	14	TRBV5-1	TRBJ1-3	-	TGCGCCAGCAGCTTCGGAGGAGGTGAAAACACCATATATTTT	CASSFGGGENTIYF
TRBD2	15	TRBV6-5	TRBJ2-4	-	TGTGCCAGCAGCCTTAGCGGGGGGGCCGGGAACATTCAGTACTTC	CASSLSGGAGNIQYF
-	13	TRBV30	TRBJ1-2	-	TGTGCCTGGAGTGTCCTCCAGGGCTATGGCTACACCTTC	CAWSVLQGYGYTF
-	15	TRBV6-6	TRBJ2-7	-	TGTGCCAGCAGTTGGTACGAGACAGGAAAAGGCGAGCAGTACTTC	CASSWYETGKGEQYF
-	13	TRBV4-2	TRBJ1-2	once	TGTGCCAGCAGCCAACTCCAGGAAAATGGCTACACCTTC	CASSQLQENGYTF
-	14	TRBV24-1	TRBJ1-5	-	TGTGCCACCAGTGGAGGGCGGCTCAATCAGCCCCAGCATTTT	CATSGGRLNQPQHF
TRBD2	16	TRBV5-1	TRBJ2-5	-	TGCGCCAGCAGCTTGGCCAGCGGGGGCTTCCAAGAGACCCAGTACTTC	CASSLASGGFQETQYF
TRBD1	18	TRBV5-1	TRBJ2-7	-	TGCGCCAGCAGCTTACTGCCGGGACAGGGGGCGTGGGAGTACGAGCAGTACTTC	CASSLLPGQGAWEYEQYF
-	14	TRBV28	TRBJ2-7	once	TGTGCCAGCAGTCCCGTCGACAGAGAATACGAGCAGTACTTC	CASSPVDREYEQYF
TRBD2	16	TRBV5-1	TRBJ2-7	-	TGCGCCAGCAGCATGATGACTAGCGGGGGGAAATACGAGCAGTACTTC	CASSMMTSGGKYEQYF
-	13	TRBV7-2	TRBJ2-1	once	TGTGCCAGCAGCGCCCTAGGAGTCGGGGAGCAGTTCTTC	CASSALGVGEQFF
TRBD1	19	TRBV7-2	TRBJ1-3	few	TGTGCCAGCAGCTTAGGACAGGGGTTCATACGACTCTCTGGAAACACCATATATTTT	CASSLGQGFIRLSGNTIYF
-	17	TRBV1	TRBJ1-2	-	TGCACCAGCAGCCAAGATCGCAATGGGACTTGTCTTTATGGCTACACCTTC	CTSSQDRNGTCLYGYTF
-	12	TRBV20-1	TRBJ2-1	-	TGCAGTGCTAGTCTACAGTACAATGAGCAGTTCTTC	CSASLQYNEQFF
-	11	TRBV7-9	TRBJ1-1	-	TGTGCCAGCAGTGAGGGAGCTGGAGCTTTCTTT	CASSEGAGAFF
-	17	TRBV2	TRBJ2-2	many	TGTGCCAGCATTCCAGTCGCGGGGTTCGCGAACACCGGGGAGCTGTTTTTT	CASIPVAGFANTGELFF
TRBD1	20	TRBV4-1	TRBJ1-6	-	TGCGCCAGCAGCCAACTTCGGAGTAGAATCGACAGGGAGTATAATTCACCCCTCCACTTT	CASSQLRSRIDREYNSPLHF
-	14	TRBV16	TRBJ1-1	-	TGTGCCAGCAGCCCCGACGAGGGTCACCTGAAAGCTTTCTTT	CASSPDEGHLKAFF
-	15	TRBV19	TRBJ1-1	-	TGTGCCAGTAGGCAGACGGCTTTCGGGTCCACTGAAGCTTTCTTT	CASRQTAFGSTEAFF